The 28 T cell receptor beta chains reported below all come from one sample, sequenced in a study of blood T cell repertoires in COVID-19. Data came from immunoSEQ multiplex PCR; TCRdb stores just in-frame clones and leaves some out. The sample includes roughly 440,000 clones, around 88% of them seen just once. The sample consisted of peripheral blood. All receptors derive from a woman aged 45-65 years with COVID-19, enrolled during active disease.

This rearrangement joins TRBV19 to TRBJ1-2; the D gene is possibly TRBD1 (5 bases). From germline, CDR1 is LNHDA and CDR2 SQIVND (reference sequence). Trimming removed 3 bases at V and 6 bases at J, with 20 bases between. This CDR3 has 16 amino acids. CDR3 nucleotides: TGTGCCAGTAGTATGTTTGTGAGGGGAGGTTTCGATGGCTACACCTTC. Amino acid sequence: CASSMFVRGGFDGYTF. The entire variable domain, with the rest obtained from reference TRBV19 and TRBJ1-2, is as follows: DGGITQSPKYLFRKEGQNVTLSCEQNLNHDAMYWYRQDPGQGLRLIYYSQIVNDFQKGDIAEGYSVSREKKESFPLTVTSAQKNPTAFYLCASSMFVRGGFDGYTFGSGTRLTVV.

The chain is built from TRBV19 and TRBJ1-4; no clear D. Germline CDR1 LNHDA, CDR2 SQIVND (reference sequence). The CDR3 covers 16 residues. V lost 3 bases to trimming and J lost 8 bases, with 19 bases between them. The CDR3 nucleotides read TGTGCCAGTAGTATGACTACGCGTTCATCGGGGGAAAAACTGTTTTTT. Amino acid sequence: CASSMTTRSSGEKLFF.

The chain uses TRBV6-6 and TRBJ1-2; possible D gene TRBD1, 6 bases. The CDR3 is 14 amino acids. The V gene lost 6 bases and the J gene lost 6 bases, with 17 bases spanning the gap. Germline V lookup: CDR1 MNHNY, CDR2 SVGAGI (reference sequence). DNA of the CDR3: TGTGCCAGCAGCGTCAACAGGGCGCCTCATGGCTACACCTTC. This translates into CASSVNRAPHGYTF.

The CDR3 protein is CASSQLTSGENTGELFF. CDR3 DNA: TGTGCCAGCAGCCAGTTGACTAGCGGGGAGAACACCGGGGAGCTGTTTTTT. J is TRBJ2-2 and V is TRBV4-2; 11 positions match TRBD2. CDR1 and CDR2 from the germline V gene are LGHNA and YNFKEQ. Trimming cost V 3 bases and J 1 base; bases outside gene matches: 4. The CDR3 loop spans 17 amino acids.

The rearrangement joins TRBV19 to TRBJ1-1; TRBD1 matches 9 bases. The CDR3 contains 19 residues. The V gene end was trimmed by 2 bases and the J gene end by 4 bases; junction bases not matched to a gene: 17. Germline CDR1 is LNHDA and CDR2 is SQIVND (reference sequence). Here the CDR3 reads CASSIYNPRQGDFSTEAFF. The DNA for the CDR3 is TGTGCCAGTAGTATATATAACCCCAGACAGGGGGATTTTTCCACTGAAGCTTTCTTT.

CDR3 amino acids: CASSLSHQQYF. DNA for the CDR3: TGTGCCAGCAGCTTGTCCCATCAGCAGTACTTC. The chain combines TRBV7-2 with TRBJ2-7; D is undetermined. The CDR3 is 11 residues long. CDR1 and CDR2 (germline): SGHTA, FQGNSA. V was cut by 3 bases and J by 8 bases, with 8 bases left in between.

The chain joins TRBV6-5 to TRBJ1-1; 8 bases are shared with TRBD1. CDR1 is MNHEY, CDR2 SVGAGI, per germline. The J segment lost 5 bases and the V segment lost 10 bases, leaving 9 bases of the junction unmatched. This CDR3 spans 13 amino acids. CDR3 coding DNA: TGTGCCACCTTCCGGGACAGGCTAACTGAAGCTTTCTTT. Protein: CATFRDRLTEAFF.

The V call is TRBV6-5, the J call TRBJ2-7, with 8 bases aligning to TRBD1. V shed 6 bases and J 2 bases; nucleotides not matched to a gene: 9. Germline lookup yields CDR1 MNHEY and CDR2 SVGAGI. The CDR3 loop spans 15 amino acids. CDR3 sequence reads: CASRKTVTGAYEQYF. CDR3 bases: TGTGCCAGCAGGAAAACTGTGACAGGGGCCTACGAGCAGTACTTC.

J is TRBJ2-5 and V is TRBV2; 7 bases line up with TRBD2. This CDR3 has 14 amino acids. The V segment lost 7 bases and the J segment 3 bases; nucleotides outside the gene matches: 8. The germline CDR1 and CDR2 sequences are SNHLY and FYNNEI. CDR3 nucleotides: TGTGCCAGCAAGTTCGGCGGGGGAAAAGAGACCCAGTACTTC. This codes for CASKFGGGKETQYF.

The V and J genes are TRBV7-3 and TRBJ2-6; tentative D call: TRBD2 (5 bases). The CDR3 length is 13 residues. In germline, CDR1 is SGHTA, CDR2 FQGTGA. V was shortened by 5 bases and J by 9 bases, with 11 bases between the two germline ends. The CDR3 here is CASSPGLNNVLTF. The DNA of the CDR3 is TGTGCCAGCAGCCCGGGATTAAACAACGTCCTGACTTTC.

The chain uses TRBV5-4 and TRBJ1-2; tentative D call: TRBD1 (5 bases). Germline V CDR1 and CDR2: SGHNT, YYREEE (reference sequence). Trimming shortened V by 2 bases and J by 4 bases, and 9 bases separated the two germline ends. This CDR3 region has 13 residues. The CDR3 region is CASSLDRSYGYTF. CDR3 DNA: TGTGCCAGCAGCTTAGACAGATCCTATGGCTACACCTTC.

This chain connects TRBV6-5 to TRBJ2-1; 13 bases are shared with TRBD2. Looked up from germline, CDR1 is MNHEY and CDR2 is SVGAGI. CDR3 length: 14 amino acids. V shed 8 bases, J shed 9 bases, and the junction held 7 bases outside the gene matches. The CDR3: CASGLAGVEGEQFF. Here the CDR3 DNA reads TGTGCCAGCGGACTAGCGGGGGTCGAGGGTGAGCAGTTCTTC.

V and J are TRBV20-1 and TRBJ1-1, with 9 bases lining up with TRBD1. The V segment lost 3 bases and the J segment 6 bases; nucleotides outside the gene matches: 20. CDR3 length equals 18 residues. Germline values: CDR1 DFQATT, CDR2 SNEGSKA (reference sequence). In DNA form, the CDR3 reads TGCAGTGCTAGTGGGTCGGGGACAGGGTCATTGAAGGGGCCTGAAGCTTTCTTT. This gives the protein CSASGSGTGSLKGPEAFF.

The chain recombines TRBV11-2 with TRBJ1-1, with unresolved D. V lost 4 bases and J 3 bases, leaving 6 bases between the germline ends. The CDR3 contains 12 residues. The germline V gene encodes CDR1 SGHAT and CDR2 FQNNGV. Here the CDR3 reads CASSSQYTEAFF. Here the CDR3 DNA reads TGTGCCAGCAGCTCCCAATACACTGAAGCTTTCTTT.

This chain's CDR3 is CASSWGTSGTHNEQFF. In DNA form, the CDR3 reads TGTGCCAGCAGCTGGGGGACTAGCGGGACTCACAATGAGCAGTTCTTC. The gene calls are TRBV5-5 and TRBJ2-1; 13 nucleotides match TRBD2. CDR1 is SGHKS and CDR2 is YYEKEE in the germline V gene (reference sequence). V gave up 3 bases and J gave up 5 bases; unmatched junction bases: 5. The CDR3 runs 16 residues.

This clone was seen only once. The V and J genes are TRBV2 and TRBJ1-1; 7 bases agree with TRBD1. Germline V gene sequence: CDR1 SNHLY, CDR2 FYNNEI. CDR3 length: 14 residues. V lost 6 bases and J lost 4; bases outside the gene matches: 8. This CDR3 is CASRLGGTGTEAFF. The CDR3 DNA sequence: TGTGCCAGCAGATTAGGGGGCACGGGCACTGAAGCTTTCTTT.

This chain joins TRBV20-1 and TRBJ1-1; D remains unclear. CDR3 size: 11 residues. The V end lost 6 bases, the J end lost 8 bases, and 13 bases lay between the germline ends. Germline V gene data show CDR1 as DFQATT and CDR2 as SNEGSKA (reference sequence). The CDR3 loop is CSAVIAHEAFF. CDR3 sequence (DNA): TGCAGTGCCGTAATAGCCCACGAAGCTTTCTTT.

The chain links TRBV12-3 or TRBV12-4 to TRBJ1-2, with TRBD1 matching 7 bases. After removal of 8 bases from V and 4 bases from J, the junction contained 7 bases not matched to a gene. This CDR3 contains 13 residues. Here the CDR3 DNA reads TGTGCCAGCGGACCAGGGGGGCTCTATGGCTACACCTTC. Translated: CASGPGGLYGYTF.

This chain joins TRBV11-2 and TRBJ1-2; TRBD1 agrees at 7 bases. CDR3 length equals 13 residues. Per germline, CDR1 SGHAT and CDR2 FQNNGV. The trim removed 5 bases at V and 4 bases at J, leaving 4 bases unmatched. Written as DNA, the CDR3 is TGTGCCAGCAGCACCGGGACAGCCTATGGCTACACCTTC. Encoded protein: CASSTGTAYGYTF.

The chain links TRBV5-6 to TRBJ1-3; D uncertain. This CDR3 has 15 amino acids. V was cut by 3 bases and J by 0 bases, with 10 bases left in between. Germline loops: CDR1 SGHDT, CDR2 YYEEEE. The CDR3 bases are TGTGCCAGCAGCTCTGCTCGGGGCTCTGGAAACACCATATATTTT. Encoded protein: CASSSARGSGNTIYF.

As concerns this clone: One end of the junction is discordant with germline, which a read error may explain. The J gene is TRBJ2-1, the V gene TRBV20-1, with D perhaps matching TRBD1 (5 bases). This CDR3 is built from 11 residues. The germline gives CDR1 DFQATT, CDR2 SNEGSKA (reference sequence). The CDR3 loop reads CSAGEGDEQFF. CDR3 coding DNA: TGCAGTGCTGGAGAAGGGGATGAGCAGTTCTTC.

This chain connects TRBV3-1 (or the pseudogene TRBV3-2) to TRBJ2-1; possible D gene TRBD2, 5 bases. Germline values: CDR1 LGHDT, CDR2 YNNKEL (reference sequence). Trimming cost V 5 bases and J 7 bases, with 15 bases left between them. The length of the CDR3 is 14 residues. Here the CDR3 reads CASSSSGPGNEQFF. CDR3 DNA sequence: TGTGCCAGCAGCTCCAGCGGCCCTGGGAATGAGCAGTTCTTC.

The rearrangement uses TRBV6-2 or TRBV6-3 and TRBJ2-3; TRBD2 matches at 10 bases. This CDR3 region has 15 residues. V shed 2 bases, J shed 4 bases, and the junction held 3 bases outside the gene matches. Germline V gene lookup returns CDR1 MNHEY and CDR2 SVGEGT. The CDR3 sequence is CASSYGAGGPDTQYF. Written as DNA, the CDR3 is TGTGCCAGCAGTTACGGAGCGGGGGGGCCAGATACGCAGTATTTT.

J is TRBJ1-2 and V is TRBV5-4; D gene uncertain. Per germline, CDR1 SGHNT and CDR2 YYREEE (reference sequence). The V gene lost 4 bases and the J gene lost 6 bases, with 10 bases spanning the gap. The CDR3 is 12 amino acids. The CDR3 DNA is TGTGCCAGCAGCCGTCAGGCAGATGGCTACACCTTC. It specifies CASSRQADGYTF.

The chain employs TRBV4-1 and TRBJ2-1, with D possibly being TRBD1 (5 bases). CDR3 length: 13 residues. The germline V gene encodes CDR1 MGHRA and CDR2 YSYEKL. V was cut by 3 bases and J by 9 bases, with 12 bases left in between. CDR3 sequence (DNA): TGCGCCAGCAGCCAGGGCAGGGCAAGTGAGCAGTTCTTC. It codes for CASSQGRASEQFF.

The V call is TRBV10-3, the J call TRBJ1-6, with D unclear. The ends were cut back, 11 bases at V and 5 bases at J, with 19 bases in the middle. The germline gives CDR1 ENHRY, CDR2 SYGVKD. The CDR3 runs 15 residues. The CDR3 loop reads CASSKVGGNNSPLHF. Written as DNA, the CDR3 is TGTGCCTCATCTAAGGTGGGCGGGAATAATTCACCCCTCCACTTT.

Only one count was recorded for this clone. The chain couples TRBV5-6 to TRBJ1-2; the D is unclear. This CDR3 is built from 12 residues. CDR1 is SGHDT and CDR2 is YYEEEE in the germline V gene. V gave up 1 base and J gave up 5 bases, with 6 bases separating them. CDR3 residues: CASSLTEYGYTF. The CDR3, as DNA: TGTGCCAGCAGCTTGACAGAATATGGCTACACCTTC.

This clone has just one count. The chain is built from TRBV7-2 and TRBJ1-4, with D unresolved. This CDR3 spans 15 amino acids. V was cut by 5 bases and J by 4 bases, with 14 bases left in between. CDR1 is SGHTA, CDR2 FQGNSA, per germline. The CDR3 region is CASSPTPGFNEKLFF. CDR3 bases: TGTGCCAGCAGCCCTACGCCGGGTTTTAATGAAAAACTGTTTTTT.